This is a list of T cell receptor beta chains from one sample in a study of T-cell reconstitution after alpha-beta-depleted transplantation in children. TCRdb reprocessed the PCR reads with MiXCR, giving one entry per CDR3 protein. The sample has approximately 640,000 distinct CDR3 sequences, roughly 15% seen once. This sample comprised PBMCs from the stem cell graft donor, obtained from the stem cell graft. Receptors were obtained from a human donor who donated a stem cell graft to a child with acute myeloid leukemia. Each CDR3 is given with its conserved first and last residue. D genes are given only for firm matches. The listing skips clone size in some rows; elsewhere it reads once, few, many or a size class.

CDR3 protein: CASSSARGLSSPGELFF
CDR3 DNA: TGTGCCAGCAGCTCCGCCAGGGGCCTATCCTCACCCGGGGAGCTGTTTTTT
D gene: NA
V gene: TRBV5-6
CDR3 length: 17
clone size: many
J gene: TRBJ2-2

CDR3 protein: CSARVLAGHSYEQYF
CDR3 DNA: TGCAGTGCTAGAGTCCTAGCGGGGCACTCCTACGAGCAGTACTTC
D gene: TRBD2
V gene: TRBV20-1
CDR3 length: 15
clone size: many
J gene: TRBJ2-7

CDR3 protein: CASRPRPGGAENTIYF
CDR3 DNA: TGCGCCAGCAGACCGAGACCTGGGGGGGCTGAAAACACCATATATTTT
D gene: NA
V gene: TRBV5-1
CDR3 length: 16
clone size: few
J gene: TRBJ1-3

CDR3 protein: CASSPYRQGVNTEAFF
CDR3 DNA: TGTGCCAGCAGCCCGTACCGGCAGGGAGTGAACACTGAAGCTTTCTTT
D gene: NA
V gene: TRBV5-5
CDR3 length: 16
clone size: NA
J gene: TRBJ1-1

CDR3 protein: CASSLGTGENYEQYF
CDR3 DNA: TGTGCCAGCAGCTTAGGGACAGGGGAAAACTACGAGCAGTACTTC
D gene: TRBD1
V gene: TRBV7-3
CDR3 length: 15
clone size: few
J gene: TRBJ2-7

CDR3 protein: CASTRPGNYGYTF
CDR3 DNA: TGTGCCAGCACCCGACCTGGCAACTATGGCTACACCTTC
D gene: NA
V gene: TRBV7-2
CDR3 length: 13
clone size: many
J gene: TRBJ1-2

CDR3 protein: CASSLNRGPSYNEQFF
CDR3 DNA: TGCGCCAGCAGCTTGAACAGGGGGCCCTCCTACAATGAGCAGTTCTTC
D gene: TRBD1
V gene: TRBV5-1
CDR3 length: 16
clone size: once
J gene: TRBJ2-1

CDR3 protein: CASSSGPTNEQFF
CDR3 DNA: TGCGCCAGCAGCTCGGGACCCACTAATGAGCAGTTCTTC
D gene: NA
V gene: TRBV5-1
CDR3 length: 13
clone size: many
J gene: TRBJ2-1

CDR3 protein: CSALQETQYF
CDR3 DNA: TGCAGTGCCCTGCAAGAGACCCAGTACTTC
D gene: NA
V gene: TRBV20-1
CDR3 length: 10
clone size: many
J gene: TRBJ2-5

CDR3 protein: CAWSVQTAGNTIYF
CDR3 DNA: TGTGCCTGGAGTGTACAGACAGCTGGAAACACCATATATTTT
D gene: NA
V gene: TRBV30
CDR3 length: 14
clone size: NA
J gene: TRBJ1-3

CDR3 protein: CASSYTGTAYTGELFF
CDR3 DNA: TGTGCCAGCAGTTATACCGGGACAGCCTACACCGGGGAGCTGTTTTTT
D gene: TRBD1
V gene: TRBV7-8
CDR3 length: 16
clone size: few
J gene: TRBJ2-2

CDR3 protein: CASSFGDNQPQHF
CDR3 DNA: TGTGCCAGCAGTTTCGGGGATAATCAGCCCCAGCATTTT
D gene: NA
V gene: TRBV27
CDR3 length: 13
clone size: many
J gene: TRBJ1-5

CDR3 protein: CASSLVQGANTEAFF
CDR3 DNA: TGTGCCAGCAGCTTAGTACAGGGGGCGAACACTGAAGCTTTCTTT
D gene: TRBD1
V gene: TRBV5-6
CDR3 length: 15
clone size: few
J gene: TRBJ1-1

CDR3 protein: CASTLGRLKTQYF
CDR3 DNA: TGTGCCAGCACCCTAGGGCGACTGAAGACCCAGTACTTC
D gene: NA
V gene: TRBV12-3/TRBV12-4
CDR3 length: 13
clone size: many
J gene: TRBJ2-5

CDR3 protein: CSARELGTWNEQFF
CDR3 DNA: TGCAGTGCTAGAGAATTAGGGACATGGAATGAGCAGTTCTTC
D gene: NA
V gene: TRBV20-1
CDR3 length: 14
clone size: few
J gene: TRBJ2-1

CDR3 protein: CASTSGTGQYQPQHF
CDR3 DNA: TGTGCCAGCACCTCCGGGACAGGGCAGTACCAGCCCCAGCATTTT
D gene: TRBD1
V gene: TRBV7-2
CDR3 length: 15
clone size: NA
J gene: TRBJ1-5

CDR3 protein: CASGGHRVSPEAFF
CDR3 DNA: TGTGCCAGCGGGGGACACAGGGTCTCTCCTGAAGCTTTCTTT
D gene: NA
V gene: TRBV7-2
CDR3 length: 14
clone size: NA
J gene: TRBJ1-1

CDR3 protein: CSASPLDTGGNNQPQHF
CDR3 DNA: TGCAGTGCGTCGCCCCTCGACACCGGAGGGAACAATCAGCCCCAGCATTTT
D gene: NA
V gene: TRBV20-1
CDR3 length: 17
clone size: many
J gene: TRBJ1-5

CDR3 protein: CASSQEQALAGVTYNEQFF
CDR3 DNA: TGCGCCAGCAGCCAAGAACAGGCGCTAGCGGGGGTCACCTACAATGAGCAGTTCTTC
D gene: TRBD2
V gene: TRBV4-1
CDR3 length: 19
clone size: NA
J gene: TRBJ2-1

CDR3 protein: CASRGDGGRNQPQHF
CDR3 DNA: TGTGCCAGCAGGGGGGACGGAGGACGCAATCAGCCCCAGCATTTT
D gene: NA
V gene: TRBV12-3/TRBV12-4
CDR3 length: 15
clone size: NA
J gene: TRBJ1-5

CDR3 protein: CASSLGGRPSALHF
CDR3 DNA: TGTGCCAGCAGCTTAGGGGGAAGACCATCGGCCCTCCACTTT
D gene: NA
V gene: TRBV13
CDR3 length: 14
clone size: NA
J gene: TRBJ1-6

CDR3 protein: CSASRLHTDTQYF
CDR3 DNA: TGCAGTGCTAGTCGACTGCACACAGATACGCAGTATTTT
D gene: NA
V gene: TRBV20-1
CDR3 length: 13
clone size: many
J gene: TRBJ2-3

CDR3 protein: CASSWSGQPPNTEAFF
CDR3 DNA: TGTGCCAGCAGCTGGTCGGGACAGCCCCCGAACACTGAAGCTTTCTTT
D gene: TRBD1
V gene: TRBV7-9
CDR3 length: 16
clone size: NA
J gene: TRBJ1-1

CDR3 protein: CSSEGQGSYEQYF
CDR3 DNA: TGCAGTTCGGAGGGACAGGGATCCTACGAGCAGTACTTC
D gene: TRBD1
V gene: TRBV20-1
CDR3 length: 13
clone size: few
J gene: TRBJ2-7

CDR3 protein: CSAIDSTSTDTQYF
CDR3 DNA: TGCAGTGCTATCGATAGCACCAGCACAGATACGCAGTATTTT
D gene: NA
V gene: TRBV20-1
CDR3 length: 14
clone size: many
J gene: TRBJ2-3

CDR3 protein: CASSSYGLGGADETQYF
CDR3 DNA: TGTGCCAGCAGTTCTTACGGCCTGGGGGGCGCCGATGAGACCCAGTACTTC
D gene: NA
V gene: TRBV6-2/TRBV6-3
CDR3 length: 17
clone size: NA
J gene: TRBJ2-5

CDR3 protein: CASSQGDRSQPQHF
CDR3 DNA: TGCGCCAGCAGCCAAGGGGACAGAAGTCAGCCCCAGCATTTT
D gene: TRBD1
V gene: TRBV4-1
CDR3 length: 14
clone size: NA
J gene: TRBJ1-5

CDR3 protein: CASSLGNKTGELFF
CDR3 DNA: TGTGCCAGCAGCTTGGGCAACAAAACCGGGGAGCTGTTTTTT
D gene: NA
V gene: TRBV9
CDR3 length: 14
clone size: NA
J gene: TRBJ2-2